The 18 T cell receptor beta chains below all came from one sample that was sequenced in a study of STAT5B mutations in CD4+ large granular lymphocyte leukemia. TCRdb's table, derived via immunoSEQ multiplex PCR, lists solely in-frame clones and lacks some. Of 25,000 to 35,000 clones detected, around 74% appear once; the ten largest clones hold about 0.3%. The sample taken for sequencing was CD4+ T cells from blood buffy coats. The receptors were sampled from a human donor in good health.

The chain recombines TRBV7-8 with TRBJ1-1, with a weak D call TRBD1 (6 bases). Germline values: CDR1 SGHVS, CDR2 FQNEAQ. V lost 5 bases, J lost 6 bases, and 16 bases lay in between. The CDR3 covers 14 residues. CDR3 residues: CASSVYSGAPEAFF. CDR3 sequence (DNA): TGTGCCAGCAGCGTATATTCAGGGGCCCCTGAAGCTTTCTTT.

The chain uses TRBV29-1 and TRBJ2-1, with D perhaps matching TRBD2 (5 bases). CDR3 length equals 13 residues. Germline assignment: CDR1 SQVTM and CDR2 ANQGSEA. V was shortened by 0 bases and J by 10 bases, with 13 bases between the two germline ends. The CDR3 nucleotides read TGCAGCGTTGAAGATAACACTAGAGTGGAGCAGTTCTTC. Its translation: CSVEDNTRVEQFF.

The chain carries TRBV27 and TRBJ2-7; 10 bases align to TRBD2. Germline trimming cut 3 bases from V and 3 bases from J; bases unmatched to any gene: 17. CDR3 length: 19 residues. Germline CDR1 is MNHEY and CDR2 is SMNVEV (reference sequence). The CDR3 bases are TGTGCCAGCAGTTTTAGGACTAGCGGCGGGAGTAAAGGCCACTACGAGCAGTACTTC. Translated: CASSFRTSGGSKGHYEQYF.

The CDR3 DNA follows: TGTGCCAGCAGTGACCCGGGACAGGGATGGGCCGGGGAGCTGTTTTTT. It specifies CASSDPGQGWAGELFF. This chain joins TRBV25-1 and TRBJ2-2; 9 nucleotides line up with TRBD1. The V segment lost 3 bases and the J segment 6 bases; nucleotides outside the gene matches: 8. Germline V gene sequence: CDR1 MGHDK, CDR2 SYGVNS. The length of the CDR3 is 16 residues.

This chain joins TRBV9 and TRBJ2-7; a weak D match, TRBD2 (6 bases). V dropped 4 bases and J dropped 7 bases, with 21 bases sitting between them. The germline CDR1 and CDR2 sequences are SGDLS and YYNGEE. The CDR3 contains 15 residues. This CDR3 reads CASSPEVGGLGEQYF. CDR3 sequence (DNA): TGTGCCAGCAGCCCGGAAGTTGGGGGGTTGGGGGAGCAGTACTTC.

In nucleotides, the CDR3 is TGTGCCAGCTCATCGACAGGGTCTGGAAACACCATATATTTT. Translation: CASSSTGSGNTIYF. The chain carries TRBV18 and TRBJ1-3; 7 positions match TRBD1. Germline V gene sequence: CDR1 KGHSH, CDR2 LQKENI. Trimming cost V 5 bases and J 1 base; bases outside gene matches: 2. The CDR3 has 14 amino acids.

The gene calls are TRBV28 and TRBJ2-7, with D possibly TRBD2 on 5 matching bases. CDR3 size: 14 residues. Trimming cost V 7 bases and J 4 bases, with 17 bases left between them. The germline V gene has CDR1 MDHEN and CDR2 SYDVKM. This chain's CDR3 is CASNRHRGNYEQYF. Written as DNA, the CDR3 is TGTGCCAGCAACAGACACCGGGGAAATTACGAGCAGTACTTC.

This chain connects TRBV15 to TRBJ2-1; tentatively, D is TRBD1 (5 bases). The CDR3 has 17 residues. Germline V CDR1 and CDR2: LNHNV, YYDKDF (reference sequence). The germline V and J ends were trimmed by 1 base and 2 bases, with 15 bases remaining between them. CDR3 loop: CATSRGRKGLTYNEQFF. CDR3 sequence (DNA): TGTGCCACCAGCAGAGGGAGAAAGGGGCTAACCTACAATGAGCAGTTCTTC.

This chain connects TRBV10-3 to TRBJ2-5; D remains unclear. There are 12 residues in the CDR3. Trimming left V 6 bases short and J 2 bases short, with 7 bases between. The germline CDR1 and CDR2 sequences are ENHRY and SYGVKD. The CDR3 bases are TGTGCCATCAGATCGATACAAGAGACCCAGTACTTC. It yields the protein CAIRSIQETQYF.

The rearrangement joins TRBV14 to TRBJ2-7; D may be TRBD2 (5 bases). This CDR3 has 14 amino acids. Germline V gene data show CDR1 as SGHDN and CDR2 as FVKESK. V was trimmed by 7 bases and J by 2 bases, leaving 15 bases between them. The CDR3 here is CASTRGQSTYEQYF. In DNA, the CDR3 is TGTGCCAGCACCCGCGGGCAGTCGACCTACGAGCAGTACTTC.

The rearrangement uses TRBV27 and TRBJ2-1; 7 bases line up with TRBD2. CDR1 is MNHEY and CDR2 is SMNVEV in the germline V gene (reference sequence). The CDR3 length is 15 residues. The trim removed 5 bases at V and 2 bases at J, leaving 6 bases unmatched. The CDR3 here is CASSKSGTTYNEQFF. Written as DNA, the CDR3 is TGTGCCAGCAGTAAGAGCGGGACCACCTACAATGAGCAGTTCTTC.

This clone has a single count. The chain couples TRBV28 to TRBJ2-5; 8 bases align to TRBD2. V was clipped by 3 bases and J by 0 bases; unmatched bases: 3. Germline assignment: CDR1 MDHEN and CDR2 SYDVKM. The CDR3 sequence is 15 residues long. The DNA for the CDR3 is TGTGCCAGCAGTTTTCGCGGGGGGTACCAAGAGACCCAGTACTTC. Amino acid sequence: CASSFRGGYQETQYF.

The chain joins TRBV9 to TRBJ1-3; no clear D. The V gene's germline CDR1 is SGDLS and CDR2 YYNGEE. V lost 4 bases to trimming and J lost 0 bases, with 14 bases between them. The CDR3 is made up of 16 amino acids. As DNA, the CDR3 is TGTGCCAGCAGCCCGAAGACATACAACTCTGGAAACACCATATATTTT. This sequence encodes CASSPKTYNSGNTIYF. Together with reference TRBV9 and TRBJ1-3, the CDR3 gives the full variable domain: DSGVTQTPKHLITATGQRVTLRCSPRSGDLSVYWYQQSLDQGLQFLIQYYNGEERAKGNILERFSAQQFPDLHSELNLSSLELGDSALYFCASSPKTYNSGNTIYFGEGSWLTVV.

The V call is TRBV7-8, the J call TRBJ1-1; TRBD1 might be the D (6 bases). CDR3 size: 17 residues. CDR1 and CDR2 from the germline V gene are SGHVS and FQNEAQ. Trimming pared 1 base from V and 2 bases from J, leaving 17 bases between. The CDR3 sequence is CASSLGGGWKGNTEAFF. The CDR3 DNA is TGTGCCAGCAGCTTAGGTGGGGGCTGGAAAGGTAACACTGAAGCTTTCTTT.

The V and J genes are TRBV10-2 and TRBJ1-1; D gene ambiguous. The CDR3 runs 14 residues. Germline V CDR1 and CDR2: WSHSY, SAAADI. V gave up 2 bases and J gave up 5 bases, with 12 bases separating them. The CDR3 is CASSEPAWETEAFF. For the CDR3, the DNA is TGCGCCAGCAGTGAGCCGGCCTGGGAGACTGAAGCTTTCTTT.

The chain employs TRBV28 and TRBJ2-7; TRBD1 might be the D (6 bases). CDR1 and CDR2 (germline): MDHEN, SYDVKM. V was pared by 5 bases and J by 4 bases, with 12 bases between. This CDR3 is built from 13 residues. CDR3 amino acids: CASSPGQTYEQYF. CDR3 in DNA: TGTGCCAGCAGTCCCGGACAGACGTACGAGCAGTACTTC. Drawing the rest from reference TRBV28 and TRBJ2-7, the complete variable domain is DVKVTQSSRYLVKRTGEKVFLECVQDMDHENMFWYRQDPGLGLRLIYFSYDVKMKEKGDIPEGYSVSREKKERFSLILESASTNQTSMYLCASSPGQTYEQYFGPGTRLTVT.

V gene TRBV28 combines with J gene TRBJ2-2; D is perhaps TRBD2 (6 bases). Germline CDR1 reads MDHEN; CDR2 reads SYDVKM. Trimming stripped 3 bases from V and 3 bases from J, with 8 bases between. The CDR3 is made up of 14 amino acids. In DNA form, the CDR3 reads TGTGCCAGCAGTTTTTGGGGGGACACCGGGGAGCTGTTTTTT. Its protein is CASSFWGDTGELFF. Supplemented by reference TRBV28 and TRBJ2-2, the full variable domain reads DVKVTQSSRYLVKRTGEKVFLECVQDMDHENMFWYRQDPGLGLRLIYFSYDVKMKEKGDIPEGYSVSREKKERFSLILESASTNQTSMYLCASSFWGDTGELFFGEGSRLTVL.

J is TRBJ2-7 and V is TRBV9, with TRBD1 as a possible D gene (5 bases). V was cut by 3 bases and J by 2 bases, with 12 bases left in between. Germline loops: CDR1 SGDLS, CDR2 YYNGEE. The CDR3 runs 14 residues. The CDR3 loop reads CASSAGHRAYEQYF. The CDR3 nucleotides are TGTGCCAGCAGCGCCGGACACCGAGCCTACGAGCAGTACTTC.